Given below is one T cell receptor beta chain in context. V lost 6 bases and J 8 bases, leaving 10 bases between the germline ends. The CDR3 has 12 residues. Method: immunoSEQ multiplex PCR; TCRdb's copy keeps in-frame clones and lacks some. This sample has some 220,000 clones, with 84% found just once. The sample belongs to a study of blood T cell repertoires in COVID-19. This TCR was sampled from a man aged 50 or older with acute or convalescent COVID-19. J is TRBJ1-4 and V is TRBV12-3 or TRBV12-4; no clear D gene. The sequenced sample consisted of peripheral blood. The CDR3 here is CASRRGEEKLFF. CDR3 DNA sequence: TGTGCCAGCAGACGTGGAGAGGAAAAACTGTTTTTT.